This T cell receptor (beta chain) was observed in a study of CD8 T cells in Susac syndrome. As to this clonotype: Its antigen is still unknown.

Trimming at V came to 3 bases and at J to 3 bases, leaving 2 bases not matched to a gene. Germline V CDR1 and CDR2: SGHNT, YENEEA. The CDR3 is 15 amino acids. Random hexamers were used to reverse transcribe the RNA input (0.5 to 1 ug). Multiplex PCR with immunoSEQ amplified the TCR beta CDR3 across 54 Vbeta and 13 Jbeta. TCRdb called the immunoSEQ multiplex PCR reads again in MiXCR, with one record for every CDR3 protein. In the table there are 150,000 to 200,000 distinct CDR3 sequences, 90% to 95% of which are singletons. Findings and caveats of the study: As the study acknowledged, the number of individuals who were part of its TCR sequencing and HLA analysis was relatively small.

V gene TRBV11-3 combines with J gene TRBJ1-1, with 12 bases identical to TRBD1. The clonotype originates from a human donor in good health. Sequenced sample: CD4+ T cells from PBMCs. CDR3 protein: CASSLGQGADTEAFF. The CDR3 DNA reads as TGTGCCAGCAGCTTGGGACAGGGGGCAGACACTGAAGCTTTCTTT.